This TCR beta chain was found in a study of CD8+ T cells in alopecia areata. Germline assignment: CDR1 SGHAT and CDR2 FQNNGV. This CDR3 has 11 amino acids. Trimming stripped 1 base from V and 10 bases from J, with 2 bases between. RNA extraction and reverse transcription yielded cDNA as sequencing template. Clones were sequenced by immunoSEQ multiplex PCR, and TCRdb holds only the in-frame ones, with some missing. The table shows around 200,000 clones, with 40% to 65% occurring only once. For this clone: Its antigen remains unknown.

Regarding treatment: oral pan-JAK inhibitor, 5-10 mg twice daily. Peripheral blood and lesional scalp punch biopsies were taken from alopecia areata patients. Overall study findings and caveats: Clonality exceeded that of normal scalp in lesional scalp, most notably in alopecia totalis/universalis.

V and J are TRBV11-2 and TRBJ1-6; D is undetermined. The sample consisted of CD8+ T cells sorted from blood, taken at week 24, from a patient treated with tofacitinib. The receptor's source is a human donor with alopecia areata. The CDR3 sequence is CASSLASPLHF. As DNA, the CDR3 is TGTGCCAGCAGCTTAGCGTCACCCCTCCACTTT. The whole variable domain, filled in from reference TRBV11-2 and TRBJ1-6, reads EAGVAQSPRYKIIEKRQSVAFWCNPISGHATLYWYQQILGQGPKLLIQFQNNGVVDDSQLPKDRFSAERLKGVDSTLKIQPAKLEDSAVYLCASSLASPLHFGNGTRLTVT.